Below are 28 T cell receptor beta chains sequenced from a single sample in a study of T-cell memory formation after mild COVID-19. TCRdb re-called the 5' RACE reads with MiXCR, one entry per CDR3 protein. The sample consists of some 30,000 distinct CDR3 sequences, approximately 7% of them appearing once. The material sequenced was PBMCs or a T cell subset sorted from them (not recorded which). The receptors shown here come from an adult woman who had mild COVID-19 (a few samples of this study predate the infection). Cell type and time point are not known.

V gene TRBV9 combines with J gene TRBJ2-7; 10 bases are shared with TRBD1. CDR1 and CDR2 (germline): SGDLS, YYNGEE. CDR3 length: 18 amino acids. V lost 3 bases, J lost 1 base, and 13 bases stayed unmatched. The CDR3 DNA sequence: TGTGCCAGCAGCGGCCGGGACAGGGGTCCCTACGGGTCCTACGAGCAGTACTTC. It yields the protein CASSGRDRGPYGSYEQYF.

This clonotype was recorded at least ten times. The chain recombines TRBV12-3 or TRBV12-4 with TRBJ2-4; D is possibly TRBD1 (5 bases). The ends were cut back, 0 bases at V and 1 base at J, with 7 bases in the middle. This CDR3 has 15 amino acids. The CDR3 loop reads CASSLAAGAKNIQYF. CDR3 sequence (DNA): TGTGCCAGCAGTTTAGCGGCAGGGGCCAAAAACATTCAGTACTTC.

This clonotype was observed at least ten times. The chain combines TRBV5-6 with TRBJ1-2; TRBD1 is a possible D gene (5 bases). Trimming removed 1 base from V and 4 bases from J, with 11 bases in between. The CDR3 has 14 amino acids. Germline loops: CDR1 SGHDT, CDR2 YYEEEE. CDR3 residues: CASSLSTAIYGYTF. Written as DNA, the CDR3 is TGTGCCAGCAGCTTGTCGACAGCGATCTATGGCTACACCTTC.

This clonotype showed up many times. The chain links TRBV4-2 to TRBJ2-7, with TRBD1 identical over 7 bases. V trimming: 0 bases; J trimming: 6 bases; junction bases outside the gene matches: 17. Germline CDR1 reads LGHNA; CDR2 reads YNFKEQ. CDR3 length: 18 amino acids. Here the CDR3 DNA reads TGTGCCAGCAGCCAAGAAGAAAATCCGACAGGGCCCCTTGGCGAGCAGTACTTC. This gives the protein CASSQEENPTGPLGEQYF.

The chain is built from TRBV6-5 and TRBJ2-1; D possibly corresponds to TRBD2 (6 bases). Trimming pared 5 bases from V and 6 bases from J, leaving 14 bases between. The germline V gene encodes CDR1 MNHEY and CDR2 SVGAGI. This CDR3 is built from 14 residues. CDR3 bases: TGTGCCAGCAGTCCTCGGCGGGGAGCCAATGAGCAGTTCTTC. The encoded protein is CASSPRRGANEQFF.

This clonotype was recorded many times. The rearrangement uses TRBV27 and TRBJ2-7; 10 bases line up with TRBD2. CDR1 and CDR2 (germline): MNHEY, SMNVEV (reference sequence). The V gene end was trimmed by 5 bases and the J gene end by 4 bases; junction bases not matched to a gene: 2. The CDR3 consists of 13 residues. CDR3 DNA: TGTGCCAGCAGTCTAGCGGGAGTGTACGAGCAGTACTTC. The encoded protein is CASSLAGVYEQYF.

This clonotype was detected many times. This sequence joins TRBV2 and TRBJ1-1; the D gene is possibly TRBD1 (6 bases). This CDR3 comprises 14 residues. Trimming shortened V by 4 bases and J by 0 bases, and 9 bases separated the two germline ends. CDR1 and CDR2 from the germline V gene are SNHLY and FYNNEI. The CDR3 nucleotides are TGTGCCAGCAGTGGCGGGACAATGAACACTGAAGCTTTCTTT. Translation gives CASSGGTMNTEAFF.

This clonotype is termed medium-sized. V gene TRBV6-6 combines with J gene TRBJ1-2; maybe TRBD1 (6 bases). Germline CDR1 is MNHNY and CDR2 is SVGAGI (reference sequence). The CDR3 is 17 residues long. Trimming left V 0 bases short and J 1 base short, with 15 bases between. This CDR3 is CASSYSTGSRSNYGYTF. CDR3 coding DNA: TGTGCCAGCAGTTACTCTACAGGGAGCCGAAGTAACTATGGCTACACCTTC.

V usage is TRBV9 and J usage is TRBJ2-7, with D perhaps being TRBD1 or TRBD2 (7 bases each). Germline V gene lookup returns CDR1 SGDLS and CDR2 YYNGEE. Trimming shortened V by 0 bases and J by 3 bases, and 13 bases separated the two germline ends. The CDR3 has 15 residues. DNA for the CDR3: TGTGCCAGCAGCGTAGGGGGGGGACAGCTCTACGAGCAGTACTTC. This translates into CASSVGGGQLYEQYF. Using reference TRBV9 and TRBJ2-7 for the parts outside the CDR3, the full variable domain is DSGVTQTPKHLITATGQRVTLRCSPRSGDLSVYWYQQSLDQGLQFLIQYYNGEERAKGNILERFSAQQFPDLHSELNLSSLELGDSALYFCASSVGGGQLYEQYFGPGTRLTVT.

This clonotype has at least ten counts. In DNA form, the CDR3 reads TGCAGTGCTAGAGAGCGGGGGCGCGGGACAGATACGCAGTATTTT. This gives the protein CSARERGRGTDTQYF. The gene calls are TRBV20-1 and TRBJ2-3; D is possibly TRBD2 (7 bases). Trimming pared 0 bases from V and 3 bases from J, leaving 13 bases between. Germline CDR1 and CDR2: DFQATT and SNEGSKA (reference sequence). The CDR3 has 15 amino acids.

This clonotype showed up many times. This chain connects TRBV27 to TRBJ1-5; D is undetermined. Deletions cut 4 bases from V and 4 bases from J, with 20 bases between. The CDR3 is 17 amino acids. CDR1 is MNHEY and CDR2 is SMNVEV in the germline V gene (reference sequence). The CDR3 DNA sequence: TGTGCCAGCAGTTCCCTCTCGGCAGGATCTATGAATCAGCCCCAGCATTTT. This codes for CASSSLSAGSMNQPQHF.

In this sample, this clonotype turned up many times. Here the CDR3 reads CASSPWTSGAYNEQFF. CDR3 DNA: TGCGCCAGCAGCCCCTGGACTAGCGGAGCTTACAATGAGCAGTTCTTC. The J gene is TRBJ2-1, the V gene TRBV5-1; 10 positions agree with TRBD2. The V and J ends lost 4 bases and 4 bases, in that order; junction bases with no gene match: 8. Germline CDR1 is SGHRS and CDR2 is YFSETQ. The CDR3 spans 16 residues.

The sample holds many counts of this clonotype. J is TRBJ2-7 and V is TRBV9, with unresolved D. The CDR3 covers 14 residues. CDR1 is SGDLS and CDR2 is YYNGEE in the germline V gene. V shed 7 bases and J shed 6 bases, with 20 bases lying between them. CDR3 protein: CASSLNAHVGEQYF. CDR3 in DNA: TGTGCCAGCTCTTTAAATGCCCACGTAGGCGAGCAGTACTTC. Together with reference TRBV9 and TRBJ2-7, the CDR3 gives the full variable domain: DSGVTQTPKHLITATGQRVTLRCSPRSGDLSVYWYQQSLDQGLQFLIQYYNGEERAKGNILERFSAQQFPDLHSELNLSSLELGDSALYFCASSLNAHVGEQYFGPGTRLTVT.

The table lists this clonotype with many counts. Written as DNA, the CDR3 is TGCGCCAGCAGCTTGGCCACAGCGAACACTGAAGCTTTCTTT. This encodes CASSLATANTEAFF. The V and J genes are TRBV5-1 and TRBJ1-1; D ambiguous. Germline V gene sequence: CDR1 SGHRS, CDR2 YFSETQ. Between the trimmed V and J ends, which lost 0 bases and 1 base, there was a span of 7 bases. The CDR3 sequence is 14 residues long.

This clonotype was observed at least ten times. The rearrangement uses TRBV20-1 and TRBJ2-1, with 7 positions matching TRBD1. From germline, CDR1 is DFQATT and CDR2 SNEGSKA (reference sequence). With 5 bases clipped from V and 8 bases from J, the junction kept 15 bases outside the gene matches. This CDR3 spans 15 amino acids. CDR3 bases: TGCAGTGCTCCCGAGGCGGTGGACAGGAGGTATGAGCAGTTCTTC. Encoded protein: CSAPEAVDRRYEQFF.

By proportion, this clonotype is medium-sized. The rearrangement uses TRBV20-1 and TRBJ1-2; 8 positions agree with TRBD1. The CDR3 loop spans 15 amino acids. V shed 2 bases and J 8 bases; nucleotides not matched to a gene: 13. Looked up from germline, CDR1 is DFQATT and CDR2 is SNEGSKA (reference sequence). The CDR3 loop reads CSARQRGQVIGGYTF. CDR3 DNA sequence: TGCAGTGCTAGACAAAGGGGACAGGTTATAGGAGGCTACACCTTC.

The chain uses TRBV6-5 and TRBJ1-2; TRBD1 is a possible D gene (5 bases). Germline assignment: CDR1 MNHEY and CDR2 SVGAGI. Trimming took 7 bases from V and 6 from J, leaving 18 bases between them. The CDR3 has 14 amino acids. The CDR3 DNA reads TGTGCCAGCACTGGGACGTCGGGGACCCATGGCTACACCTTC. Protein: CASTGTSGTHGYTF.

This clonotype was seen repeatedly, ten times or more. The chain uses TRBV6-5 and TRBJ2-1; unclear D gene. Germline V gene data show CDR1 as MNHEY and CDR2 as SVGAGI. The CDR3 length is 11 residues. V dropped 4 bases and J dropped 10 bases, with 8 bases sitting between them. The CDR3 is CASSSPREQFF. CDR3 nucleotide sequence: TGTGCCAGCAGTTCCCCGAGGGAGCAGTTCTTC.

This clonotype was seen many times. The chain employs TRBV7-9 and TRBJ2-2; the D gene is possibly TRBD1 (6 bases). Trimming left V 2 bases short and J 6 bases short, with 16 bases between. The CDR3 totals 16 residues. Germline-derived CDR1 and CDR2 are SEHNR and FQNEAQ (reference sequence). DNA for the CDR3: TGTGCCAGCAGCTTACCCGGGACAACCGGTCCCGGGGAGCTGTTTTTT. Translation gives CASSLPGTTGPGELFF. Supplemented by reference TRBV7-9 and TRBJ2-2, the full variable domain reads DTGVSQNPRHKITKRGQNVTFRCDPISEHNRLYWYRQTLGQGPEFLTYFQNEAQLEKSRLLSDRFSAERPKGSFSTLEIQRTEQGDSAMYLCASSLPGTTGPGELFFGEGSRLTVL.

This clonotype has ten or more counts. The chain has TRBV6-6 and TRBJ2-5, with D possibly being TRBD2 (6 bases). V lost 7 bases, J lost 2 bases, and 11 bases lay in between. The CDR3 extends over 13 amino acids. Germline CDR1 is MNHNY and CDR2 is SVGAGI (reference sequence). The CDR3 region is CASTIADQETQYF. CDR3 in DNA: TGTGCCAGCACAATAGCGGATCAAGAGACCCAGTACTTC.

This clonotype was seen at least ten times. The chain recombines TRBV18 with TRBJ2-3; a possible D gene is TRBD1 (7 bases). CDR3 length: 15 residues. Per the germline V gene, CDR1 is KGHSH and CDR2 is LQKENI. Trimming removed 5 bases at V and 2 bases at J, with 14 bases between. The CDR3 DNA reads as TGTGCCAGCTCAACGCGGGACAGCTCCACAGATACGCAGTATTTT. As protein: CASSTRDSSTDTQYF.

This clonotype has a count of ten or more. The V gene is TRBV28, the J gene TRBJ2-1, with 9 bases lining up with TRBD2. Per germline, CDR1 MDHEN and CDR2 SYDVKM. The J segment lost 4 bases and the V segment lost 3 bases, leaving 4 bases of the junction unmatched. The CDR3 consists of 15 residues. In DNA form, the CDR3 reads TGTGCCAGCAGTTTGGGCGGGAGGGTTTACAATGAGCAGTTCTTC. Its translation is CASSLGGRVYNEQFF. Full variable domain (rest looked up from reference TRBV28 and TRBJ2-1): DVKVTQSSRYLVKRTGEKVFLECVQDMDHENMFWYRQDPGLGLRLIYFSYDVKMKEKGDIPEGYSVSREKKERFSLILESASTNQTSMYLCASSLGGRVYNEQFFGPGTRLTVL.

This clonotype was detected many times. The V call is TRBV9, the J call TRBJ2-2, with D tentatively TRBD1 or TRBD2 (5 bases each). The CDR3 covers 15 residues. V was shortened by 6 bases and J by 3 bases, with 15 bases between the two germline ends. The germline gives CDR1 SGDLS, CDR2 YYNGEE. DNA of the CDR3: TGTGCCAGCACCGCCGGGGCTACGGACACCGGGGAGCTGTTTTTT. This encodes CASTAGATDTGELFF.

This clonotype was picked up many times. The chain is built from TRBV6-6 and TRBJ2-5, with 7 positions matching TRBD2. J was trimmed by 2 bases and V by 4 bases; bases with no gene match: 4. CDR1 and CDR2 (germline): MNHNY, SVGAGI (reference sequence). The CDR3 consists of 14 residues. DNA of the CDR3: TGTGCCAGCAGTTCCCTAGCGGTACAAGAGACCCAGTACTTC. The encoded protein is CASSSLAVQETQYF.

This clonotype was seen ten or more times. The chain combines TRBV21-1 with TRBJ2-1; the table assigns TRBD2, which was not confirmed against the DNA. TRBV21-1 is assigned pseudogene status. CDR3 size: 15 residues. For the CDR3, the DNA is TGTGCCAGCAGCAGACCGGGACTGCCCTACAATGAGCAGTTCTTC. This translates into CASSRPGLPYNEQFF.

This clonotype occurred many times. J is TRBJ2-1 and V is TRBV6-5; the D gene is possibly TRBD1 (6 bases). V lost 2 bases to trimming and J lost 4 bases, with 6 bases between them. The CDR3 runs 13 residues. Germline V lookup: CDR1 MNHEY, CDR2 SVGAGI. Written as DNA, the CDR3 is TGTGCCAGCAGTTACCAGGGGTACAATGAGCAGTTCTTC. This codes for CASSYQGYNEQFF.

The CDR3 region has the DNA TGCGCCAGCAGCCTCAAGGGTAGGAGCATGAACACTGAAGCTTTCTTT. Amino acid sequence: CASSLKGRSMNTEAFF. The gene calls are TRBV5-1 and TRBJ1-1, with no clear D. V dropped 4 bases and J dropped 0 bases, with 16 bases sitting between them. Germline CDR1 reads SGHRS; CDR2 reads YFSETQ. This CDR3 is built from 16 residues.

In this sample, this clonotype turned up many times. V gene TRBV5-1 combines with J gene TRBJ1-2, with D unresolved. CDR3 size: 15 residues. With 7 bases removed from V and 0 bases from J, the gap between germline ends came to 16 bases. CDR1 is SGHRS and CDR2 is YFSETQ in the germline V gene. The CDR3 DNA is TGCGCCAGCGCCGGTGGGGTCGCTTCTAACTATGGCTACACCTTC. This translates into CASAGGVASNYGYTF.